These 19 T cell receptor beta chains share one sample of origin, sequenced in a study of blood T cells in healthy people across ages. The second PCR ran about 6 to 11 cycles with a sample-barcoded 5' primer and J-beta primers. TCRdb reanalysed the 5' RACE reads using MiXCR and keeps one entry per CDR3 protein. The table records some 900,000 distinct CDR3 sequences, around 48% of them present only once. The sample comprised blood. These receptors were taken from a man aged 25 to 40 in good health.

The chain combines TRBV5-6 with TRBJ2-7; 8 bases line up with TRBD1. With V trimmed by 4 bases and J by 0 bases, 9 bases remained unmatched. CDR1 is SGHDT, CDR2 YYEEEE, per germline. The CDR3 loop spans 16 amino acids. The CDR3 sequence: CASSLIGQGFSYEQYF. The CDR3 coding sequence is TGTGCCAGCAGCCTGATAGGACAGGGTTTCTCCTACGAGCAGTACTTC.

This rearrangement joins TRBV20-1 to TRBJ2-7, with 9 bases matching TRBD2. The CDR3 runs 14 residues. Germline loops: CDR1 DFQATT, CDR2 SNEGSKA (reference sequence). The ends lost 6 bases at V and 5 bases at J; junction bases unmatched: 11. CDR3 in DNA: TGCAGTGCCCGGCGAGCTAGCGGGGTGAACGAGCAGTACTTC. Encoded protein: CSARRASGVNEQYF.

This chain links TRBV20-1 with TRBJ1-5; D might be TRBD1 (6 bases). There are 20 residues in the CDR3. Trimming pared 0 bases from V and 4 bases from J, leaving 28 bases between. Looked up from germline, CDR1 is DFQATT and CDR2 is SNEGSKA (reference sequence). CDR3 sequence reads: CSARDPPNSPKDSPNQPQHF. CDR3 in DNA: TGCAGTGCTAGAGATCCACCCAACTCTCCGAAGGACAGCCCAAATCAGCCCCAGCATTTT.

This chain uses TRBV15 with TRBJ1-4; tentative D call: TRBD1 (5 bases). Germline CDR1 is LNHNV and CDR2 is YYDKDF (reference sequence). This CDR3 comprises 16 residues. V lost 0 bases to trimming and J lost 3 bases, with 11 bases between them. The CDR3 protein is CATSREKGVSNEKLFF. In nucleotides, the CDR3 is TGTGCCACCAGCAGAGAAAAAGGGGTGTCTAATGAAAAACTGTTTTTT.

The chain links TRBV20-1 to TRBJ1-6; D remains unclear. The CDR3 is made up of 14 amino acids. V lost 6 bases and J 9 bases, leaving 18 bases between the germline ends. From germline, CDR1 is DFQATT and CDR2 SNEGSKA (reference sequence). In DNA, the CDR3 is TGCAGTGCCATAAACCCTATTCAGAGTTCACCCCTCCACTTT. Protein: CSAINPIQSSPLHF.

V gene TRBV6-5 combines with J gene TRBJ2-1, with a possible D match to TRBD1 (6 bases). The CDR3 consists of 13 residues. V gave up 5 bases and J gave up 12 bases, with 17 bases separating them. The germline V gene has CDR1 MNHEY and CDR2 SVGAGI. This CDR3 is CASSGDVGGMQFF. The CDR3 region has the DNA TGTGCCAGCAGTGGGGACGTAGGGGGTATGCAGTTCTTC.

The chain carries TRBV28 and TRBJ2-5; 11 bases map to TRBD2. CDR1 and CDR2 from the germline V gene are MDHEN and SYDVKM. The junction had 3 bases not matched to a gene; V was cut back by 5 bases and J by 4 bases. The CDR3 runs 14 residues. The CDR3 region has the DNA TGTGCCAGCAGTCGACTAGCGGGAACAGAGACCCAGTACTTC. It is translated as CASSRLAGTETQYF.

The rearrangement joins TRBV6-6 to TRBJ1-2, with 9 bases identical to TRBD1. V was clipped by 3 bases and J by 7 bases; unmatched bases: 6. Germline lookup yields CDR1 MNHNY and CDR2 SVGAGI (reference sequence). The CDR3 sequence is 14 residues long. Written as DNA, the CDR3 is TGTGCCAGCAGTTATAACCCGGGACAGGGTGGCTACACCTTC. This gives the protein CASSYNPGQGGYTF.

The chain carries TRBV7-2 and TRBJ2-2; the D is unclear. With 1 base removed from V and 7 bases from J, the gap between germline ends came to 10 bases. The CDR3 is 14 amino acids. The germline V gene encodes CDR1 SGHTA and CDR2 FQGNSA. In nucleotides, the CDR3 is TGTGCCAGCAGCTTAGGCAGCATCCTCGGGGAGCTGTTTTTT. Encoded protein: CASSLGSILGELFF.

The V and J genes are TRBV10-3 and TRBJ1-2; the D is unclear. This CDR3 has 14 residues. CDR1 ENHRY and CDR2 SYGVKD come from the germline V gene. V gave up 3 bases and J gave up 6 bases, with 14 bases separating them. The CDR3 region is CAISDEGLLDGYTF. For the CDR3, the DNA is TGTGCCATCAGTGATGAAGGGTTACTTGATGGCTACACCTTC.

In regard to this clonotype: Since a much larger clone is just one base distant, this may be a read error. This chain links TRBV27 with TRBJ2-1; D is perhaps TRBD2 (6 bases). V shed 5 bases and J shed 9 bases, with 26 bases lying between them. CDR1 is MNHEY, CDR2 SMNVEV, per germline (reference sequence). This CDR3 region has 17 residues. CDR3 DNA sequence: TGTGCCAGCAGTCCACCTAGGAGCGGCGGGGATGGGGGTGAGCAGTTCTTC. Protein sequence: CASSPPRSGGDGGEQFF.

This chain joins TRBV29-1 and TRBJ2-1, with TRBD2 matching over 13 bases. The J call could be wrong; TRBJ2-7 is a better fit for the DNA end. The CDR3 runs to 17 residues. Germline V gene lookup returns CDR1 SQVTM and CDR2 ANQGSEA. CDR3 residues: CSVDPSGLAGATYEQYF. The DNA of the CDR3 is TGCAGCGTTGACCCTTCCGGACTAGCGGGGGCTACCTACGAGCAGTACTTC.

The CDR3 DNA follows: TGTGCCAGCAGCTTAGCTGTAGCGGGGGGGCCTGGTTACGCAGATACGCAGTATTTT. This encodes CASSLAVAGGPGYADTQYF. The chain is built from TRBV7-9 and TRBJ2-3; 11 bases map to TRBD2. The trim removed 0 bases at V and 4 bases at J, leaving 12 bases unmatched. Germline CDR1 SEHNR, CDR2 FQNEAQ (reference sequence). The CDR3 contains 19 residues.

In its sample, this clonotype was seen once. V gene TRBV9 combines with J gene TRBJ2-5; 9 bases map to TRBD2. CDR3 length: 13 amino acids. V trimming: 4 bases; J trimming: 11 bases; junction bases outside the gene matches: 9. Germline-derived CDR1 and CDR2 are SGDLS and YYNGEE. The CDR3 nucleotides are TGTGCCAGCAGCAGTAGCGGGGGCGGGGAGCAGTACTTC. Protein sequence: CASSSSGGGEQYF.

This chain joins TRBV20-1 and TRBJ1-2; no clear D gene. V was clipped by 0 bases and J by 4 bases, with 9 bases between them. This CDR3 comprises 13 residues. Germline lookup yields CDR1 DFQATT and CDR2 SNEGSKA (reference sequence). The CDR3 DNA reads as TGCAGTGCTAGAGAAGATATCCCCTATGGCTACACCTTC. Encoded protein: CSAREDIPYGYTF.

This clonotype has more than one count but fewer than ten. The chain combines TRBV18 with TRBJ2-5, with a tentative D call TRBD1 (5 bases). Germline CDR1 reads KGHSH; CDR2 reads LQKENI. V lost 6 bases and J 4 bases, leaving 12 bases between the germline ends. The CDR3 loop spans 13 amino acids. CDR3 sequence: CASSLITGETQYF. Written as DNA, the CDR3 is TGTGCCAGCTCCCTGATCACAGGAGAGACCCAGTACTTC.

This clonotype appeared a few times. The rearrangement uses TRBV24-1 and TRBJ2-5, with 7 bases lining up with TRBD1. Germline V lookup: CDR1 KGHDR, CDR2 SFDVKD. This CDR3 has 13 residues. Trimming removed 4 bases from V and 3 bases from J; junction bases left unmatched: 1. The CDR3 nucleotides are TGTGCCACCAGTGAAGGGACAGAAGAGACCCAGTACTTC. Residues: CATSEGTEETQYF.

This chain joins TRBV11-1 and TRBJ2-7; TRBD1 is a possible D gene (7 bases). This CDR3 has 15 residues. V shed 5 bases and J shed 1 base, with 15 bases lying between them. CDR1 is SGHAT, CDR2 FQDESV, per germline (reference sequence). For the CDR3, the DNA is TGTGCCAGCAGCCCCGGAGGGACAGTTTCCTACGAGCAGTACTTC. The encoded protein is CASSPGGTVSYEQYF.

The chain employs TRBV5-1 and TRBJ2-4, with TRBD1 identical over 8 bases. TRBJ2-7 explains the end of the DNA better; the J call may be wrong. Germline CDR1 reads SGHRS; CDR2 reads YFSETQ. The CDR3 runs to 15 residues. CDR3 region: CASSLATGVNLEQYF. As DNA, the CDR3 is TGCGCCAGCAGCTTGGCGACAGGGGTAAACCTCGAGCAGTACTTC.